This T cell receptor (beta chain) was observed in a study of type 1 regulatory T cells. At the level of the study: An in vitro protocol generated T-allo10, a Tr1-enriched, alloantigen-specific CD4 T cell product.

This CDR3 has 15 residues. Trimming shortened V by 6 bases and J by 3 bases, and 18 bases separated the two germline ends. Germline lookup yields CDR1 MDHEN and CDR2 SYDVKM. MiXCR, applied by TCRdb to the reads, yields one record per CDR3 protein. The sample lists around 62,000 distinct CDR3 sequences, about 60% occurring once. Note on this clonotype: The antigen is undetermined.

The sequence was collected from a human donor in good health. Sample: cultured T cells, either the whole culture or a sorted T cell fraction (not recorded which). The subset here: Tr1-enriched cell product generated in vitro against host alloantigens. The chain joins TRBV28 to TRBJ2-7, with D possibly matching TRBD2 (5 bases). CDR3 in DNA: TGTGCCAGCAGCCTTCGTGGAGGCGCAAGCTACGAGCAGTACTTC. Its protein product is CASSLRGGASYEQYF.